This entry concerns a single T cell receptor (beta chain). Its antigen is not known. The sample originates from a study of T cells after yellow fever vaccination. Trimming removed 4 bases at V and 4 bases at J, with 18 bases between. The CDR3 loop spans 15 amino acids. Germline CDR1 reads SGHKS; CDR2 reads YYEKEE (reference sequence). Study-wide findings and caveats: Detected again after the booster were most primary-vaccination clones, at approximately 95% CD4 and nearly 90% CD8.

The study made its TCR cDNA through 5'RACE template switching. That step introduced a universal primer site along with UMIs. MiXCR, run by TCRdb on the 5' RACE reads, gives a single entry per CDR3 protein. This table has 620,000 or so distinct CDR3 sequences, about a sixth appearing once. The chain links TRBV5-5 to TRBJ2-7, with D possibly being TRBD2 (6 bases). Sequencing was performed on PBMCs, taken less than 6 days after the first yellow fever vaccination. This receptor was taken from a man aged 18 to 35 who received the YFV17D yellow fever vaccine. The CDR3 sequence: CASSLMGGFGYEQYF. The CDR3 nucleotides read TGTGCCAGCAGCCTCATGGGGGGTTTTGGTTACGAGCAGTACTTC.